The 32 T cell receptor beta chains listed next were all sequenced from one sample in a study of T cells in Graves' hyperthyroidism and ophthalmopathy. Authors of the study amplified TCR beta CDR3 regions from RNA transcripts. RT-PCR in the first round (using the HTBI primer set) targeted the TCR CDR3. TCRdb fed the multiplex PCR reads into MiXCR, producing one record per CDR3 protein. Here the sample spans about 400,000 distinct CDR3 sequences, more than 15% being singletons. Sequencing was carried out using blood. Receptors were obtained from a woman between 18 and 29 years old with Graves' hyperthyroidism.

There are many counts of this clonotype. V and J are TRBV19 and TRBJ1-2; D possibly corresponds to TRBD1 (6 bases). Germline values: CDR1 LNHDA, CDR2 SQIVND (reference sequence). This CDR3 comprises 15 residues. Trimming cost V 5 bases and J 5 bases, with 18 bases left between them. The CDR3 is CASSLQGRRAYGYTF. CDR3 nucleotide sequence: TGTGCCAGTAGTTTACAGGGTCGACGGGCTTATGGCTACACCTTC.

In this sample, this clonotype turned up many times. The chain employs TRBV5-1 and TRBJ2-7; D is unclear. In germline, CDR1 is SGHRS, CDR2 YFSETQ. The CDR3 length is 17 residues. V was trimmed by 1 base and J by 0 bases, leaving 17 bases between them. The CDR3 DNA reads as TGCGCCAGCAGCTTGACGCGGCTGGCCGAGAGCTCCTACGAGCAGTACTTC. It encodes CASSLTRLAESSYEQYF.

The CDR3 DNA reads as TGTGCCAGCAGTCCCCTTGGACTCGACGAGCAGTACTTC. Protein: CASSPLGLDEQYF. The V call is TRBV27, the J call TRBJ2-7, with TRBD2 as a possible D gene (5 bases). Per the germline V gene, CDR1 is MNHEY and CDR2 is SMNVEV (reference sequence). The CDR3 runs to 13 residues. Between the trimmed V and J ends, which lost 5 bases and 5 bases, there was a span of 13 bases.

Many counts were recorded for this clonotype. This sequence joins TRBV4-3 and TRBJ2-1, with TRBD2 identical over 14 bases. V dropped 4 bases and J dropped 0; count of bases not matched to a gene: 11. CDR1 is LGHNA, CDR2 YSLEER, per germline. The CDR3 is 20 amino acids. The CDR3 sequence is CASSRLGTSGGQPSYNEQFF. The CDR3 region has the DNA TGCGCCAGCAGCCGACTAGGGACTAGCGGGGGCCAACCCTCCTACAATGAGCAGTTCTTC.

The sample holds many counts of this clonotype. This chain uses TRBV7-2 with TRBJ1-2; maybe TRBD1 (5 bases). The CDR3 loop spans 14 amino acids. CDR1 and CDR2 (germline): SGHTA, FQGNSA. Trimming stripped 5 bases from V and 4 bases from J, with 14 bases between. In nucleotides, the CDR3 is TGTGCCAGCAGCCCCAGGACCGGGACCTATGGCTACACCTTC. Protein product: CASSPRTGTYGYTF.

The rearrangement joins TRBV24-1 to TRBJ2-3; 10 bases map to TRBD2. Looked up from germline, CDR1 is KGHDR and CDR2 is SFDVKD. The V gene end was trimmed by 8 bases and the J gene end by 2 bases; junction bases not matched to a gene: 6. The CDR3 spans 15 residues. Here the CDR3 DNA reads TGTGCCACCACCAGACTAGCGGGTTCCACAGATACGCAGTATTTT. This codes for CATTRLAGSTDTQYF.

The rearrangement links TRBV7-2 to TRBJ2-7; the D is unclear. This CDR3 has 15 amino acids. Germline V lookup: CDR1 SGHTA, CDR2 FQGNSA. The ends were cut back, 1 base at V and 2 bases at J, with 12 bases in the middle. For the CDR3, the DNA is TGTGCCAGCAGCTTAGAGTTGCGTCGACCCTACGAGCAGTACTTC. Protein product: CASSLELRRPYEQYF. Filled out from reference TRBV7-2 and TRBJ2-7, the complete variable domain reads GAGVSQSPSNKVTEKGKDVELRCDPISGHTALYWYRQSLGQGLEFLIYFQGNSAPDKSGLPSDRFSAERTGGSVSTLTIQRTQQEDSAVYLCASSLELRRPYEQYFGPGTRLTVT.

There are many counts of this clonotype. The chain combines TRBV20-1 with TRBJ2-7, with 8 bases lining up with TRBD2. V was pared by 4 bases and J by 6 bases, with 11 bases of the junction left unmatched. CDR3 length equals 14 residues. Per the germline V gene, CDR1 is DFQATT and CDR2 is SNEGSKA (reference sequence). CDR3 bases: TGCAGTGCTACCCGGGAGGGCGCGGTGGGCGAGCAGTACTTC. Translation: CSATREGAVGEQYF.

The count of this clonotype is one. The rearrangement links TRBV6-2 or TRBV6-3 to TRBJ1-1, with D uncertain. Trimming stripped 3 bases from V and 5 bases from J, with 13 bases between. Germline CDR1 is MNHEY and CDR2 is SVGEGT. The CDR3 covers 14 residues. The CDR3 protein is CASSYRPEETEAFF. In DNA form, the CDR3 reads TGTGCCAGCAGTTATCGACCGGAGGAGACTGAAGCTTTCTTT.

The chain couples TRBV11-3 to TRBJ2-1, with 8 bases that match TRBD2. V shed 0 bases and J 2 bases; nucleotides not matched to a gene: 0. The CDR3 runs 15 residues. Germline V gene data show CDR1 as SGHNT and CDR2 as YENEEA. CDR3 nucleotides: TGTGCCAGCAGCTTAGAGACTAGCGCCTACAATGAGCAGTTCTTC. Translated, it gives CASSLETSAYNEQFF. Filled out from reference TRBV11-3 and TRBJ2-1, the complete variable domain reads EAGVVQSPRYKIIEKKQPVAFWCNPISGHNTLYWYLQNLGQGPELLIRYENEEAVDDSQLPKDRFSAERLKGVDSTLKIQPAELGDSAVYLCASSLETSAYNEQFFGPGTRLTVL.

This clonotype showed up many times. The chain is built from TRBV20-1 and TRBJ2-7; a weak D match, TRBD1 (5 bases). With 4 bases removed from V and 3 bases from J, the gap between germline ends came to 19 bases. The CDR3 totals 15 residues. Germline lookup yields CDR1 DFQATT and CDR2 SNEGSKA (reference sequence). The CDR3 region is CSATDSPPTCYEQYF. The CDR3 DNA is TGCAGTGCTACCGACAGTCCGCCTACCTGCTACGAGCAGTACTTC.

The count of this clonotype is one. The rearrangement uses TRBV10-2 and TRBJ2-5, with no clear D. Germline CDR1 and CDR2: WSHSY and SAAADI. The CDR3 is 11 amino acids. Trimming took off 8 bases at V and 3 bases at J, with 7 bases between the two ends. The chain's CDR3 is CASGSKETQYF. CDR3 sequence (DNA): TGCGCCAGCGGGTCAAAAGAGACCCAGTACTTC.

The chain carries TRBV19 and TRBJ1-2; D is unclear. CDR1 is LNHDA, CDR2 SQIVND, per germline (reference sequence). Trimming took 3 bases from V and 5 from J, leaving 10 bases between them. The CDR3 extends over 13 amino acids. This CDR3 reads CASSMNGQYGYTF. The CDR3 bases are TGTGCCAGTAGTATGAACGGCCAGTATGGCTACACCTTC.

This clonotype occurred many times. This chain connects TRBV19 to TRBJ2-1; 7 bases line up with TRBD2. The V gene end was trimmed by 1 base and the J gene end by 6 bases; junction bases not matched to a gene: 9. The CDR3 length is 16 residues. CDR1 LNHDA and CDR2 SQIVND come from the germline V gene (reference sequence). The CDR3 protein is CASSIAGGSVSNEQFF. CDR3 nucleotides: TGTGCCAGTAGTATAGCAGGCGGGAGTGTGAGCAATGAGCAGTTCTTC.

This clonotype was seen more than once but under ten times. The chain links TRBV11-2 to TRBJ1-3; D ambiguous. This CDR3 spans 16 amino acids. Germline CDR1 reads SGHAT; CDR2 reads FQNNGV. With 1 base removed from V and 2 bases from J, the gap between germline ends came to 12 bases. The CDR3 sequence: CASSLGWSGTGNTIYF. CDR3 DNA: TGTGCCAGCAGCTTAGGTTGGTCGGGAACTGGAAACACCATATATTTT.

To note about this clonotype: This sequence may be a read error, since a much larger clone differs from it by one base. This chain uses TRBV13 with TRBJ2-1; 8 bases fit TRBD2. The V and J ends lost 6 bases and 10 bases, in that order; junction bases with no gene match: 11. CDR1 and CDR2 from the germline V gene are PRHDT and FYEKMQ (reference sequence). The CDR3 is made up of 14 amino acids. The DNA of the CDR3 is TGTGCCAGCAGAGCAGCCGGGACTAGAGGCGAGCAGTTCTTC. Protein: CASRAAGTRGEQFF.

This clonotype has a count of ten or more. The CDR3 nucleotides are TGTGCCAGCAGCCTACGAAGGGACAGGGGGTTTTCTTTCTATGGCTACACCTTC. It is translated as CASSLRRDRGFSFYGYTF. The chain recombines TRBV11-2 with TRBJ1-2; 11 bases are a match to TRBD1. J gave up 4 bases and V 5 bases, and 15 bases lay outside the gene matches. Per the germline V gene, CDR1 is SGHAT and CDR2 is FQNNGV. The CDR3 runs 18 residues.

This clonotype was seen repeatedly, ten times or more. The chain joins TRBV6-2 or TRBV6-3 to TRBJ1-2; D is uncertain. Germline V gene data show CDR1 as MNHEY and CDR2 as SVGEGT. The length of the CDR3 is 15 residues. The V end was cut by 5 bases, the J end by 6 bases, with 19 bases between. The CDR3 here is CASSPFGVHRDGYTF. CDR3 bases: TGTGCCAGCAGTCCATTCGGCGTACATCGCGATGGCTACACCTTC.

This chain links TRBV24-1 with TRBJ1-4, with 10 bases that match TRBD1. Germline V gives CDR1 KGHDR, CDR2 SFDVKD. The CDR3 sequence is 17 residues long. The junction had 8 bases not matched to a gene; V was cut back by 3 bases and J by 5 bases. The CDR3 loop is CATSDPGTTGGNEKLFF. Here the CDR3 DNA reads TGTGCCACCAGTGATCCCGGGACGACAGGGGGCAATGAAAAACTGTTTTTT.

This clonotype came up many times. This sequence joins TRBV5-1 and TRBJ2-7; no reliable D call. Trimming removed 0 bases at V and 2 bases at J, with 12 bases between. Germline V gives CDR1 SGHRS, CDR2 YFSETQ. The CDR3 is 15 amino acids. CDR3 residues: CASSLVGKGAYEQYF. The CDR3 DNA reads as TGCGCCAGCAGCTTGGTGGGGAAAGGAGCCTACGAGCAGTACTTC.

About this clonotype itself: Its ends do not fully match the called genes, so a read error is possible. The rearrangement uses TRBV9 and TRBJ1-6, with unresolved D. Germline V gene data show CDR1 as SGDLS and CDR2 as YYNGEE. This CDR3 region has 17 residues. The CDR3, as DNA: TGTGCCAGCAGCGTAGAGGGAGTCCGTCAGGCTAATTCGCCCCTCCACTTT. Its translation is CASSVEGVRQANSPLHF.

Many counts were recorded for this clonotype. The gene calls are TRBV28 and TRBJ2-1; TRBD1 matches 11 bases. Germline V gives CDR1 MDHEN, CDR2 SYDVKM. CDR3 length: 16 residues. V dropped 4 bases and J dropped 4; count of bases not matched to a gene: 6. The CDR3 DNA follows: TGTGCCAGCAGTTCCATCGGACAGGGGGCTTACAATGAGCAGTTCTTC. Encoded protein: CASSSIGQGAYNEQFF.

The chain carries TRBV7-2 and TRBJ2-7; possible D gene TRBD1, 6 bases. With 3 bases removed from V and 4 bases from J, the gap between germline ends came to 13 bases. CDR1 is SGHTA, CDR2 FQGNSA, per germline. The CDR3 is 14 amino acids. CDR3 sequence (DNA): TGTGCCAGCAGCTTGTGGGGGACACTTTACGAGCAGTACTTC. It encodes CASSLWGTLYEQYF.

This clonotype was picked up one time. This sequence may be a read error, since a much larger clone differs from it by one base. V usage is TRBV28 and J usage is TRBJ1-5, with 9 bases identical to TRBD1. The V gene's germline CDR1 is MDHEN and CDR2 SYDVKM. This CDR3 comprises 16 residues. Here the CDR3 reads CASSPTGGVPNQLQHF. As DNA, the CDR3 is TGTGCCAGCAGTCCGACAGGGGGAGTCCCCAATCAGCTCCAGCATTTT.

The chain joins TRBV14 to TRBJ2-3; TRBD2 is a possible D gene (5 bases). This CDR3 spans 14 amino acids. The V end lost 5 bases, the J end lost 2 bases, and 11 bases lay between the germline ends. CDR1 is SGHDN and CDR2 is FVKESK in the germline V gene. In DNA, the CDR3 is TGTGCCAGCAGCTTGACGGGGTACACAGATACGCAGTATTTT. Its protein product is CASSLTGYTDTQYF.

Turning to this clonotype: A much larger clone lies a single base off, so this may be a read error. The J gene is TRBJ2-2, the V gene TRBV7-9; TRBD2 matches at 8 bases. This CDR3 contains 17 residues. CDR1 and CDR2 (germline): SEHNR, FQNEAQ (reference sequence). CDR3 residues: CAGRRTSGDSNTGELFF. Written as DNA, the CDR3 is TGTGCCGGCAGAAGAACTAGCGGAGACTCGAACACCGGGGAGCTGTTTTTT.

V and J are TRBV12-3 or TRBV12-4 and TRBJ2-1; D ambiguous. V lost 3 bases and J lost 9, with 12 bases in between. The CDR3 is 13 amino acids. The CDR3 protein is CASSFRAGGEQFF. Here the CDR3 DNA reads TGTGCCAGCAGTTTTAGGGCTGGCGGTGAGCAGTTCTTC.

Points on this clonotype: Possible read error: a much larger clone is one base away. The rearrangement links TRBV20-1 to TRBJ2-1; TRBD2 matches 8 bases. The germline V gene encodes CDR1 DFQATT and CDR2 SNEGSKA (reference sequence). This CDR3 contains 15 residues. The CDR3 loop reads CSADELTSEHNEQLF. The CDR3 DNA reads TGCAGTGCTGATGAACTGACTAGCGAGCACAATGAGCAGCTCTTC.

This clonotype was recorded many times. The chain couples TRBV7-6 to TRBJ2-7, with 10 positions matching TRBD2. The CDR3 has 15 amino acids. Losses at the gene ends were 4 bases for V and 7 bases for J; bases not matched to a gene: 10. Germline CDR1 is SGHVS and CDR2 is FNYEAQ. DNA of the CDR3: TGTGCCAGCAGCTCCATACTAGCGGGGAACGGGGAGCAGTACTTC. Residues: CASSSILAGNGEQYF. Looking up the rest from reference TRBV7-6 and TRBJ2-7 gives the full variable domain: GAGVSQSPRYKVTKRGQDVALRCDPISGHVSLYWYRQALGQGPEFLTYFNYEAQQDKSGLPNDRFSAERPEGSISTLTIQRTEQRDSAMYRCASSSILAGNGEQYFGPGTRLTVT.

At least ten counts were recorded for this clonotype. This chain connects TRBV2 to TRBJ1-5, with 10 bases matching TRBD1. CDR1 and CDR2 from the germline V gene are SNHLY and FYNNEI. This CDR3 comprises 14 residues. V was clipped by 4 bases and J by 6 bases; unmatched bases: 3. CDR3 region: CASSGDRGGQPQHF. Here the CDR3 DNA reads TGTGCCAGCAGTGGGGACAGGGGCGGTCAGCCCCAGCATTTT.

This clonotype appeared a few times. V gene TRBV9 combines with J gene TRBJ1-1, with D tentatively TRBD1 (5 bases). Trimming pared 0 bases from V and 0 bases from J, leaving 6 bases between. CDR1 and CDR2 from the germline V gene are SGDLS and YYNGEE. CDR3 length equals 14 residues. This CDR3 reads CASSVAGVNTEAFF. The DNA of the CDR3 is TGTGCCAGCAGCGTAGCGGGGGTGAACACTGAAGCTTTCTTT.

This clonotype came up many times. The J gene is TRBJ2-5, the V gene TRBV12-3 or TRBV12-4; D is uncertain. There are 14 residues in the CDR3. The V and J ends lost 1 base and 1 base respectively, with 7 bases between them. CDR3 coding DNA: TGTGCCAGCAGTTTAGGGGTCAGCCAAGAGACCCAGTACTTC. The encoded protein is CASSLGVSQETQYF.